Detailed here is one T cell receptor (beta chain). What it recognizes is unknown. The CDR3 spans 16 residues. The V and J ends lost 1 base and 7 bases respectively, with 17 bases between them. Looked up from germline, CDR1 is MGHDK and CDR2 is SYGVNS. The data derive from a study of STAT5B mutations in CD4+ large granular lymphocyte leukemia. Study-level findings and limits: Top patient clones used TRBV06 genes more often: 8/27 versus 2/35 in controls.

The protocol was immunoSEQ multiplex PCR, while the TCRdb copy is restricted to in-frame clones and leaves out a portion. Among more than 40,000 clones listed, 65% to 85% were seen once. The genes are TRBV25-1 and TRBJ2-1, with D possibly being TRBD2 (5 bases). Sequenced sample: CD4+ T cells from blood buffy coats. The receptor's source is a human donor in good health. As DNA, the CDR3 is TGTGCCAGCAGTGAATCCGGAATGGGAGCAGGTAATGAGCAGTTCTTC. This encodes CASSESGMGAGNEQFF.